The text below deals with one T cell receptor beta chain. Antigen unknown. These data are taken from a study of blood T cells in healthy people across ages. Investigators took 8.5 to 10 milliliters of peripheral blood from every donor. The authors extracted at least 5 micrograms of total RNA per sample. Regarding the study as a whole: Both naive CD4+ cell counts and diversity were greater in long-lived donors than in aged donors.

Then a second PCR, running roughly 7 to 11 cycles, was carried out with a sample-barcoded 5' primer and a J-beta primer mix. Tags on each cDNA molecule came from a template-switch adaptor with 12 random nucleotides. MiXCR was run by TCRdb on the 5' RACE reads, yielding one entry per CDR3 protein. The sample lists approximately 770,000 distinct CDR3 sequences, 55% to 75% occurring once. Germline-derived CDR1 and CDR2 are DFQATT and SNEGSKA (reference sequence). The V and J ends lost 1 base and 1 base, in that order; junction bases with no gene match: 0. CDR3 length: 15 amino acids. The sequencing sample was made of blood. The TCR was taken from a man aged 25-40 years in good health. This sequence joins TRBV20-1 and TRBJ2-7; 14 nucleotides match TRBD2. The CDR3 sequence is CSARGTSGRSYEQYF. The CDR3 nucleotides read TGCAGTGCTAGAGGGACTAGCGGGAGGTCCTACGAGCAGTACTTC.